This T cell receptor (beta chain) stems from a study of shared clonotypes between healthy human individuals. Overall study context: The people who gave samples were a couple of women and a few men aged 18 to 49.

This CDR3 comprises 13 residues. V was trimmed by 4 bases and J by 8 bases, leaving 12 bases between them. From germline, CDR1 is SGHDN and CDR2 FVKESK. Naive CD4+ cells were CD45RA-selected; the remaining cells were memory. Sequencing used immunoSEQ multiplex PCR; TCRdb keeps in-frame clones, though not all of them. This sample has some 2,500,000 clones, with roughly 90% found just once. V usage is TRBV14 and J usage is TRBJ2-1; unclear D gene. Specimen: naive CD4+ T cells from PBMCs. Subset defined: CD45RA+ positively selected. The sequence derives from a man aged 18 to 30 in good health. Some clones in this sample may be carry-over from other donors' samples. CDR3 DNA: TGTGCCAGCAGCCCCAATAGAGGCGATGAGCAGTTCTTC. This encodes CASSPNRGDEQFF.